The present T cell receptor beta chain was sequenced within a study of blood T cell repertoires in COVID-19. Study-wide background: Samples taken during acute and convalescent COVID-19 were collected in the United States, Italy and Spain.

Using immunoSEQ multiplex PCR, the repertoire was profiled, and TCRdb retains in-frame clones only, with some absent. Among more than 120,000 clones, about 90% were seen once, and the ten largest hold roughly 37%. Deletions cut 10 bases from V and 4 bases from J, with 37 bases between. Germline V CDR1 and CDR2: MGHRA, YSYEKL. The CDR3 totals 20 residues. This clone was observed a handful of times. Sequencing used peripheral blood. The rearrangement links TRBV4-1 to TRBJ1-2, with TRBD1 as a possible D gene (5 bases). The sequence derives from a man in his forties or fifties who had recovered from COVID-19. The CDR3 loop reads CATSPRGTGSRRLSGYGYTF. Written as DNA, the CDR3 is TGCGCCACCTCGCCGCGGGGGACGGGTTCAAGGCGATTATCGGGCTATGGCTACACCTTC.